Sequencing of this TCR beta chain was carried out in a study of post-analysis software for immune sequencing data. Unique molecular identifiers had been added to the TCR beta cDNA libraries. Each CDR3 protein is one row after TCRdb ran MiXCR on the PCR reads. The table records under 200,000 distinct CDR3 sequences, 35% to 40% of them present only once. In the case of this clonotype: The antigen is unknown.

Points from the study as a whole: People with multiple sclerosis had a significantly lower normalized Chao1 diversity than controls did.

CDR1 ENHRY and CDR2 SYGVKD come from the germline V gene. The CDR3 has 14 residues. V dropped 2 bases and J dropped 3 bases, with 9 bases sitting between them. The gene calls are TRBV10-3 and TRBJ2-3; weak D call: TRBD1 (5 bases). Sequencing was performed on blood, taken after autologous hematopoietic stem cell transplantation. The receptor was derived from a girl aged 10 to 17 with multiple sclerosis. The DNA of the CDR3 is TGTGCCATCAGTGAGGACAGTCTTACAGATACGCAGTATTTT. Translated: CAISEDSLTDTQYF.